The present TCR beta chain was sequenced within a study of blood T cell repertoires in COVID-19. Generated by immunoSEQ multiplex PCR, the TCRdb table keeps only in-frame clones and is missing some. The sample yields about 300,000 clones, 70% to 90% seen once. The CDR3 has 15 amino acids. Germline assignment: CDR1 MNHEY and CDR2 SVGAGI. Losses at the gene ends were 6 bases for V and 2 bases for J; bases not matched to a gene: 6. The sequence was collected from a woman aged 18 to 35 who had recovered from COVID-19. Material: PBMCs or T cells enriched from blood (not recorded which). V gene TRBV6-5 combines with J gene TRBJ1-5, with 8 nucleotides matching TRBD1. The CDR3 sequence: CASRTGVGGNQPQHF. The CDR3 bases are TGTGCCAGCAGGACAGGGGTAGGTGGCAATCAGCCCCAGCATTTT.